Listed below are T cell receptor beta chains from one sample, sequenced in a study of cytomegalovirus exposure and HLA in healthy donors. The method was immunoSEQ multiplex PCR; TCRdb's version includes in-frame clones alone and lacks a portion of them. The sample records about 90,000 clones, about three fifths being singletons. Sequencing was done on a sample of PBMCs. Every receptor here comes from a woman in her 30s in good health and CMV-seropositive. Each CDR3 is given with its conserved first and last residue. Clone size is given for some rows only: seen once, a few or many times, or a class if the clone is expanded.

clone size: NA
J gene: TRBJ1-3
CDR3 length: 12
V gene: TRBV11-2
CDR3 protein: CASSLSGNTIYF

clone size: NA
J gene: TRBJ1-1
CDR3 length: 13
V gene: TRBV5-1
CDR3 protein: CASSQGSNTEAFF

clone size: NA
J gene: TRBJ1-2
CDR3 length: 15
V gene: TRBV5-4
CDR3 protein: CASSLGQGLRDGYTF

clone size: NA
J gene: TRBJ2-1
CDR3 length: 15
V gene: TRBV12-5
CDR3 protein: CASAQGLSSYNEQFF

clone size: few
J gene: TRBJ1-2
CDR3 length: 14
V gene: TRBV4-3
CDR3 protein: CASSQEGQTYGYTF

clone size: NA
J gene: TRBJ2-2
CDR3 length: 18
V gene: TRBV19
CDR3 protein: CASSTSSGLAGRSGELFF

clone size: few
J gene: TRBJ2-7
CDR3 length: 14
V gene: TRBV5-1
CDR3 protein: CASRFGQGTYEQYF

clone size: NA
J gene: TRBJ2-3
CDR3 length: 16
V gene: TRBV6-5
CDR3 protein: CASSYDSTSAADTQYF

clone size: NA
J gene: TRBJ2-5
CDR3 length: 14
V gene: TRBV4-1
CDR3 protein: CASSQDRRKETQYF

clone size: NA
J gene: TRBJ1-1
CDR3 length: 16
V gene: TRBV28
CDR3 protein: CASRQNPGQPNTEAFF

clone size: NA
J gene: TRBJ2-3
CDR3 length: 14
V gene: TRBV5-1
CDR3 protein: CASSFGGFTDTQYF

clone size: NA
J gene: TRBJ1-5
CDR3 length: 13
V gene: TRBV27
CDR3 protein: CASSTTGEQPQHF

clone size: NA
J gene: TRBJ2-2
CDR3 length: 15
V gene: TRBV6-1
CDR3 protein: CASRESGGVNGELFF

clone size: few
J gene: TRBJ2-3
CDR3 length: 16
V gene: TRBV5-1
CDR3 protein: CASSGSTFAGTDTQYF

clone size: few
J gene: TRBJ1-1
CDR3 length: 12
V gene: TRBV19
CDR3 protein: CASSPGQTEAFF

clone size: NA
J gene: TRBJ2-7
CDR3 length: 15
V gene: TRBV10-2
CDR3 protein: CASSEPGTGHKEQYF

clone size: NA
J gene: TRBJ2-5
CDR3 length: 15
V gene: TRBV18
CDR3 protein: CASSPLAGRQETQYF

clone size: NA
J gene: TRBJ1-1
CDR3 length: 12
V gene: TRBV29-1
CDR3 protein: CSVGRLNTEAFF

clone size: NA
J gene: TRBJ1-6
CDR3 length: 16
V gene: TRBV7-2
CDR3 protein: CASSLGGLSYNSPLHF

clone size: NA
J gene: TRBJ2-4
CDR3 length: 15
V gene: TRBV9
CDR3 protein: CASSVDGTGGNIQYF

clone size: few
J gene: TRBJ2-5
CDR3 length: 16
V gene: TRBV11-3
CDR3 protein: CASSPRLAGIQETQYF

clone size: NA
J gene: TRBJ1-1
CDR3 length: 14
V gene: TRBV6-1
CDR3 protein: CASRQQGALTEAFF

clone size: once
J gene: TRBJ2-7
CDR3 length: 15
V gene: TRBV5-1
CDR3 protein: CASTLDGTGFYEQYF

clone size: NA
J gene: TRBJ1-1
CDR3 length: 15
V gene: TRBV12-5
CDR3 protein: CASGPPGTGVGEAFF

clone size: NA
J gene: TRBJ2-7
CDR3 length: 14
V gene: TRBV7-3
CDR3 protein: CASSYTGQPYEQYF

clone size: NA
J gene: TRBJ1-2
CDR3 length: 13
V gene: TRBV19
CDR3 protein: CATAIQGIDGYTF

clone size: once
J gene: TRBJ2-5
CDR3 length: 15
V gene: TRBV6-5
CDR3 protein: CASSSPGTSQETQYF

clone size: NA
J gene: TRBJ1-5
CDR3 length: 13
V gene: TRBV19
CDR3 protein: CASAGQHNQPQHF

clone size: few
J gene: TRBJ2-3
CDR3 length: 15
V gene: TRBV5-1
CDR3 protein: CASSPQGKGTDTQYF

clone size: NA
J gene: TRBJ1-2
CDR3 length: 14
V gene: TRBV2
CDR3 protein: CASSESAQGDGYTF

clone size: few
J gene: TRBJ2-5
CDR3 length: 12
V gene: TRBV6-6
CDR3 protein: CATLGALKTQYF

clone size: once
J gene: TRBJ2-5
CDR3 length: 15
V gene: TRBV2
CDR3 protein: CASSEETGRVETQYF

clone size: NA
J gene: TRBJ2-2
CDR3 length: 14
V gene: TRBV10-1
CDR3 protein: CASNPSRGSGELFF

clone size: few
J gene: TRBJ1-5
CDR3 length: 15
V gene: TRBV5-1
CDR3 protein: CASDWDRGRNQPQHF

clone size: NA
J gene: TRBJ2-6
CDR3 length: 12
V gene: TRBV11-2
CDR3 protein: CASSAGDNVLTF

clone size: few
J gene: TRBJ1-5
CDR3 length: 14
V gene: TRBV2
CDR3 protein: CASNGRVSNQPQHF

clone size: NA
J gene: TRBJ2-7
CDR3 length: 15
V gene: TRBV7-6
CDR3 protein: CASSSVSGGGYEQYF

clone size: once
J gene: TRBJ1-5
CDR3 length: 13
V gene: TRBV7-2
CDR3 protein: CASSLDAPRPQHF

clone size: few
J gene: TRBJ2-1
CDR3 length: 15
V gene: TRBV29-1
CDR3 protein: CSARNGQGVFNEQFF

clone size: NA
J gene: TRBJ1-1
CDR3 length: 14
V gene: TRBV10-3
CDR3 protein: CAISVNGGNTEAFF

clone size: NA
J gene: TRBJ1-1
CDR3 length: 15
V gene: TRBV7-9
CDR3 protein: CASSRLSTVNTEAFF

clone size: NA
J gene: TRBJ1-1
CDR3 length: 14
V gene: TRBV28
CDR3 protein: CASYSQEPNTEAFF

clone size: NA
J gene: TRBJ2-3
CDR3 length: 16
V gene: TRBV5-1
CDR3 protein: CASTFLGGVSTDTQYF

clone size: few
J gene: TRBJ1-5
CDR3 length: 15
V gene: TRBV12-5
CDR3 protein: CASGQTGNLGQPQHF

clone size: NA
J gene: TRBJ1-2
CDR3 length: 14
V gene: TRBV18
CDR3 protein: CASSPYGQGNGYPF

clone size: NA
J gene: TRBJ2-3
CDR3 length: 17
V gene: TRBV7-3
CDR3 protein: CASSLKVAGGLSDTQYF